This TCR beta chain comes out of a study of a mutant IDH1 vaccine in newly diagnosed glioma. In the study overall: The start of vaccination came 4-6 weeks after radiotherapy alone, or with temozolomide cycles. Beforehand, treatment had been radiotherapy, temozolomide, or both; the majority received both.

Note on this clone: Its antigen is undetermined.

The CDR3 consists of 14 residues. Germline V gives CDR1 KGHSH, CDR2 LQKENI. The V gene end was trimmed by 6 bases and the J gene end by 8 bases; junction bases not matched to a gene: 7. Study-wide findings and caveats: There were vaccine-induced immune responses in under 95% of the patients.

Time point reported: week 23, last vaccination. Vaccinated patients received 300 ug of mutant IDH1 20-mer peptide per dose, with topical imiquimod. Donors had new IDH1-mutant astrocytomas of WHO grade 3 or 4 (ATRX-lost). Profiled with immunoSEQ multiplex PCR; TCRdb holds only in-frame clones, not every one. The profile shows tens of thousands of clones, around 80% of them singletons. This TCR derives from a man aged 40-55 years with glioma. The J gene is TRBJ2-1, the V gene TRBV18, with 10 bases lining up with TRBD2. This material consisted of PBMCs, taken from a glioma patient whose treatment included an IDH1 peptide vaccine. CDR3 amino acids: CASSGTSVLDEQFF. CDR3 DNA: TGTGCCAGCTCGGGGACTAGCGTATTAGATGAGCAGTTCTTC.